These T cell receptor beta chains were read from a single sample in a study of immune characterization of retroperitoneal liposarcoma. A single record per CDR3 protein comes from TCRdb applying MiXCR to the PCR reads. The table lists some 8,200 distinct CDR3 sequences, 35% to 50% of them singletons. The source material was tumor tissue. The receptors derive from a male donor with retroperitoneal liposarcoma. Both conserved end residues are part of each CDR3. A D gene is named only where the DNA matches it firmly.

.	TRBV11-3	TRBJ2-3	CASSPRQTTDTQYF
TRBD2	TRBV6-1	TRBJ2-7	CASSESPAGAINSYEQYF
.	TRBV6-1	TRBJ2-1	CASIIGTSYNEQFF
.	TRBV6-6	TRBJ2-3	CASSYSTREPTDTQYF
.	TRBV6-5	TRBJ2-3	CASSQLDQTQYF
TRBD2	TRBV6-1	TRBJ2-1	CASSGTSGGITYNEQFF
.	TRBV7-2	TRBJ2-6	CASSVTGPLTGANVLTF
TRBD2	TRBV7-8	TRBJ2-2	CASKERASGRTAGELFF
.	TRBV7-6	TRBJ2-6	CASSLAAGQLTNVLTF
.	TRBV6-1	.	CASSVGEFSYEQYF
.	TRBV6-5	TRBJ2-1	CASSPASASYNEQFF
.	TRBV6-1	TRBJ2-1	CASSEGDPSSYEQFF
TRBD2	TRBV6-1	TRBJ2-7	CASSLDPGGYEQYF
TRBD1	TRBV7-9	TRBJ1-2	CASSRRDRVPFDYGYTF
.	TRBV6-6	TRBJ2-1	CASSFNDRQISYEQFF